This TCR beta chain was recovered during a study of cytomegalovirus exposure and HLA in healthy donors. Amplification used 60 Vbeta primers and 13 Jbeta primers. Clones were read by immunoSEQ multiplex PCR, and TCRdb kept only the in-frame ones, dropping some. Among some 81,000 clones listed, 72% were seen once. The CDR3 is 12 residues long. The germline V gene encodes CDR1 SQVTM and CDR2 ANQGSEA. The V and J ends lost 5 bases and 5 bases respectively, with 12 bases between them. This receptor was obtained from a woman aged 40 to 55 in good health and CMV-seropositive. Sequencing input: PBMCs. The chain combines TRBV29-1 with TRBJ2-5; D unresolved. In DNA, the CDR3 is TGCAGCGTTAACTCAGAGGTTGAGACCCAGTACTTC. Its protein product is CSVNSEVETQYF.